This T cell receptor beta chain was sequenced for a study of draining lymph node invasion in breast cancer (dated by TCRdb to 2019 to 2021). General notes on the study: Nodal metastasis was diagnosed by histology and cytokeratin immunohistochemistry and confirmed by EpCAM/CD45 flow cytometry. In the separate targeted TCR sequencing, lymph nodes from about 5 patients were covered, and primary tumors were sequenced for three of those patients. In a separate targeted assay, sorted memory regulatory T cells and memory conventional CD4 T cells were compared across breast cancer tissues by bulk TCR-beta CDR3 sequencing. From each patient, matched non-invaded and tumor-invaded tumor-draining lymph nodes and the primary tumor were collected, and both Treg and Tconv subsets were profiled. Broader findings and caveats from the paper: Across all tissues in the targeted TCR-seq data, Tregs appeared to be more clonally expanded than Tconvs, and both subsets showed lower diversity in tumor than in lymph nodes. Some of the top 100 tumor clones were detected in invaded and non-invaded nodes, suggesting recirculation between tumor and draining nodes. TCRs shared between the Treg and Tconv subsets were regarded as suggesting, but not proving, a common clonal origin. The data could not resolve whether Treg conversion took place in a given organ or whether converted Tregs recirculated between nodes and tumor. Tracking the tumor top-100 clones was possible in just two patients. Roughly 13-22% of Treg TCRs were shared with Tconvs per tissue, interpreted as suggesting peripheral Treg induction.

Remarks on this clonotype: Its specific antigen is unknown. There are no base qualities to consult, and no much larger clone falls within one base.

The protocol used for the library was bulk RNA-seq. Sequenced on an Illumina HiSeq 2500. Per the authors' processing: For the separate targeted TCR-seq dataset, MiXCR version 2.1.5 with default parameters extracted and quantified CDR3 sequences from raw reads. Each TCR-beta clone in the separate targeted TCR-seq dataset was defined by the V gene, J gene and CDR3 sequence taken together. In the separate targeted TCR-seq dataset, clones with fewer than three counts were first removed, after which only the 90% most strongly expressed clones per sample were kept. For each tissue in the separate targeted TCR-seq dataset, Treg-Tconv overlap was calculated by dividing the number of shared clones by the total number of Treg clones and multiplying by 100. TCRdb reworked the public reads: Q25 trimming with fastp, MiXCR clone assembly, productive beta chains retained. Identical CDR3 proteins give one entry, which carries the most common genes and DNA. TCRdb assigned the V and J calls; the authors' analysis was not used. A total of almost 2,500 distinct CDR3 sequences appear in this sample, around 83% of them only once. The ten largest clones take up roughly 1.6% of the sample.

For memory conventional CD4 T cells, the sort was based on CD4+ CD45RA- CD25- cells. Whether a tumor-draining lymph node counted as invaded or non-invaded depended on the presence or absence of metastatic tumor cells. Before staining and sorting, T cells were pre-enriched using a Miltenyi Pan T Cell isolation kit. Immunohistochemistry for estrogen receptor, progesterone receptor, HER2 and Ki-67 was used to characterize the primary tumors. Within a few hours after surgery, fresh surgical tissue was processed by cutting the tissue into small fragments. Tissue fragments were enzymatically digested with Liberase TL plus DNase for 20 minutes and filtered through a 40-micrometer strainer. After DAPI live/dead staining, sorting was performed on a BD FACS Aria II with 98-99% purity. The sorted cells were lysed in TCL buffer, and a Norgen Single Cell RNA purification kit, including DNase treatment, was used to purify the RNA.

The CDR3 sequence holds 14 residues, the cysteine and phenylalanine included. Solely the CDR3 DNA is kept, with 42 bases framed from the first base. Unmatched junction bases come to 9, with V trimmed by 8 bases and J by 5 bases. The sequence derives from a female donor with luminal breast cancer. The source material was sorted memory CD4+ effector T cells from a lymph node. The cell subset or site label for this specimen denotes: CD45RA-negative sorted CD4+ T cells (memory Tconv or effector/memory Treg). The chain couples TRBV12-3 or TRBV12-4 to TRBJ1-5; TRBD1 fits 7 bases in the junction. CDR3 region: CASLDRPFYQPQHF. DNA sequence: TGTGCCAGCCTGGACAGGCCTTTTTATCAGCCCCAGCATTTT.